The sequence of this T cell receptor beta chain was determined in a study of siplizumab effects on memory and regulatory T cells (dated by TCRdb to the late 2010s). About the full investigation: The effect of the anti-CD2 antibody siplizumab on alloreactive T-cell subsets was examined in allogeneic mixed lymphocyte reactions constructed from human PBMCs. Here is what the overall study found, with its caveats: Roughly 80-96% of proliferating CD4+ or CD8+ clones could not be assigned a naive or memory phenotype. Whether proliferating Tregs from siplizumab cultures were suppressive was not functionally confirmed. In reactions with siplizumab, an average of about 69% of mappable alloreactive CD4+ clones were Treg-derived, compared with around 30% in control reactions. The cumulative frequency of alloreactive sequences traceable to unstimulated CD4+ memory T cells was significantly reduced by siplizumab. Because sequences below about 10^-5 frequency were poorly captured, only a minor fraction of alloreactive clones could be mapped to unstimulated subsets. Unstimulated naive T cells appeared to be more diverse than memory T cells, and naive cells seemed to make a substantial contribution to the alloresponse.

The library was made by the immunoSEQ multiplex PCR assay. Some 9.9 x 10^4 TCR templates per sample were assayed by the deep sequencing platform. Genomic DNA extracted from sorted T cells was the material used for TCRbeta CDR3 sequencing. The authors' analysis ran thus. The R programming language was used for the clonal analysis of the TCRbeta CDR3 data. Alloreactive CD4+ and CD8+ clones were defined by comparing unstimulated samples with post-reaction CFSE-low samples. By matching sequences to the repertoires of sorted unstimulated Treg and non-Treg cells, each alloreactive CD4+ clone was assigned a regulatory or non-regulatory origin. Held by TCRdb, this immuneACCESS table contains in-frame sequences only and omits some clones. Under half of the omission traces to an unresolved V gene where checked; the cause of the rest is unknown. That table gives V, J and clone size, and the DNA gave D and trimming. The sample data list some 110,000 clones, and roughly 91% of these were observed just once. The ten largest make up more than 0.3% of the sample.

Details on this clone: The specificity of this receptor is unknown. No base quality information exists; no much larger clone differs at one position.

Trimming accounts for 3 bases at V and 6 bases at J, while the number of junction bases matched to no gene is 12. The germline V gene encodes CDR1 LNHDA and CDR2 SQIVND (reference sequence). Counted from cysteine to phenylalanine, this CDR3 has 18 amino acids. Only CDR3 DNA is held: 54 bases, read in frame from base 1. Sorted unstimulated T cells and proliferating T cells recovered from mixed lymphocyte reactions underwent TCRbeta CDR3 sequencing. Fresh whole blood from approximately 10 HLA-typed healthy donors was used to isolate PBMCs. The rearranged segments are TRBV19 and TRBJ2-3, with 13 junctional bases fitting TRBD2. Sequencing was carried out using CD4+ T cells sorted from blood. The TCR was taken from a human donor in good health. The CDR3 here reads CASSIRAGTSGEWDTQYF. The DNA sequence is given as TGTGCCAGTAGTATTCGAGCCGGGACTAGCGGGGAGTGGGATACGCAGTATTTT.